The next 9 T cell receptor beta chains were all read from a single sample in a study of naive and memory T cell subsets. TCR cDNA received a 3' ligated oligonucleotide that carried a UMI. Amplification of ligated cDNA took four PCR rounds with SP2 and nested alpha and beta constant primers. TCRdb re-derived calls from the 5' RACE reads in MiXCR, one entry per CDR3 protein. The sample comprises 55,000 to 70,000 distinct CDR3 sequences, over 6% of which are singletons, and around 9.8% rests with the top ten. These receptor sequences come from a female donor in good health.

The V gene is TRBV20-1, the J gene TRBJ2-7; weak D call: TRBD2 (6 bases). The CDR3 runs to 14 residues. Germline CDR1 and CDR2: DFQATT and SNEGSKA (reference sequence). Trimming pared 6 bases from V and 4 bases from J, leaving 19 bases between. CDR3 DNA sequence: TGCAGTGCGCTCGCGGGGCAGCACCTATACGAGCAGTACTTC. This encodes CSALAGQHLYEQYF.

This clonotype was seen a few times. The rearrangement joins TRBV12-3 or TRBV12-4 to TRBJ2-3, with unresolved D. V was cut by 2 bases and J by 4 bases, with 7 bases left in between. CDR3 length: 13 residues. The CDR3 DNA follows: TGTGCCAGCAGTTTATCCCCCCCAGATACGCAGTATTTT. Its translation: CASSLSPPDTQYF.

In its sample, this clonotype was seen a few times. This sequence joins TRBV5-4 and TRBJ2-7; D is undetermined. The CDR3 totals 12 residues. The V and J ends lost 4 bases and 4 bases respectively, with 9 bases between them. The germline V gene has CDR1 SGHNT and CDR2 YYREEE (reference sequence). DNA for the CDR3: TGTGCCAGCAGCGGATCCCCTTACGAGCAGTACTTC. Translated, it gives CASSGSPYEQYF.

This clonotype occurred many times. The rearrangement links TRBV6-1 to TRBJ2-7; TRBD1 agrees at 10 bases. This CDR3 comprises 13 residues. Germline V CDR1 and CDR2: MNHNS, SASEGT. V shed 7 bases and J 7 bases; nucleotides not matched to a gene: 7. Here the CDR3 reads CASTRQGAGEQYF. As DNA, the CDR3 is TGTGCCAGCACACGACAGGGGGCAGGAGAGCAGTACTTC.

This clonotype came up many times. The rearrangement links TRBV5-1 to TRBJ2-5; the match to TRBD2 covers 7 bases. Germline CDR1 SGHRS, CDR2 YFSETQ. The CDR3 length is 15 residues. V shed 0 bases and J 4 bases; nucleotides not matched to a gene: 6. The CDR3 coding sequence is TGCGCCAGCAGCTTGGGCGGGGGATCGGGAGAGACCCAGTACTTC. The encoded protein is CASSLGGGSGETQYF.

The rearrangement joins TRBV6-2 or TRBV6-3 to TRBJ2-1; D is ambiguous. From germline, CDR1 is MNHEY and CDR2 SVGEGT. Trimming took off 4 bases at V and 12 bases at J, with 13 bases between the two ends. This CDR3 comprises 12 residues. This chain's CDR3 is CASSSNPPRQFF. Written as DNA, the CDR3 is TGTGCCAGCAGTTCCAACCCCCCTCGGCAGTTCTTC.

This clonotype has a count of ten or more. The chain joins TRBV7-2 to TRBJ1-5; D gene unclear. The germline CDR1 and CDR2 sequences are SGHTA and FQGNSA. This CDR3 has 13 residues. Between the trimmed V and J ends, which lost 5 bases and 5 bases, there was a span of 10 bases. CDR3: CASSKDGDQPQHF. The CDR3 bases are TGTGCCAGCAGCAAGGACGGAGATCAGCCCCAGCATTTT.

This clonotype was counted many times. V is TRBV4-2 and J is TRBJ1-3; 7 bases are a match to TRBD1. The J segment lost 0 bases and the V segment lost 8 bases, leaving 10 bases of the junction unmatched. This CDR3 region has 16 residues. CDR1 and CDR2 from the germline V gene are LGHNA and YNFKEQ. The chain's CDR3 is CASAVKGGVSGNTIYF. DNA for the CDR3: TGTGCCAGCGCGGTTAAAGGGGGCGTCTCTGGAAACACCATATATTTT.

This clonotype occurred a few times. This rearrangement joins TRBV7-2 to TRBJ1-1; perhaps TRBD1 as D (5 bases). CDR1 is SGHTA and CDR2 is FQGNSA in the germline V gene. The CDR3 has 14 amino acids. The ends were cut back, 5 bases at V and 5 bases at J, with 15 bases in the middle. CDR3 bases: TGTGCCAGCAGCCCCAGGAGGGGTGCGACTGAAGCTTTCTTT. The encoded protein is CASSPRRGATEAFF.